One and the same sample provided the 25 T cell receptor beta chains below, sequenced in a study of response to subunit inactivated influenza vaccine. Each CDR3 protein gets one entry after TCRdb re-called the RT-PCR reads with MiXCR. Among about 500,000 distinct CDR3 sequences listed, approximately 7.7% were seen once. The sequencing here drew on PBMCs from blood, taken 23 months after vaccination. The receptors were sampled from a man aged 50 to 69 who received an inactivated influenza vaccine.

As to this clonotype: It may be a read error: a sequence one base away is much more abundant. The V gene is TRBV5-1, the J gene TRBJ2-4, with D uncertain. This CDR3 comprises 15 residues. V was trimmed by 3 bases and J by 9 bases, leaving 19 bases between them. In germline, CDR1 is SGHRS, CDR2 YFSETQ. The CDR3 protein is CASSSFPGPETIQYF. As DNA, the CDR3 is TGCGCCAGCAGCTCGTTCCCGGGTCCAGAAACCATTCAGTACTTC.

The chain employs TRBV9 and TRBJ2-7; D is ambiguous. Germline assignment: CDR1 SGDLS and CDR2 YYNGEE. The CDR3 loop spans 14 amino acids. Trimming left V 0 bases short and J 0 bases short, with 7 bases between. CDR3 coding DNA: TGTGCCAGCAGCGTAGATCTCATCTCCTACGAGCAGTACTTC. This gives the protein CASSVDLISYEQYF.

Worth noting for this clonotype: At one of its ends the junction is not consistent with the germline gene, which may arise from a read error. The rearrangement links TRBV7-9 to TRBJ2-1; the D is unclear. CDR3 length: 15 residues. CDR1 SEHNR and CDR2 FQNEAQ come from the germline V gene (reference sequence). This chain's CDR3 is CSSSLKSRQHNEQFF. CDR3 coding DNA: TGTTCCAGCAGCTTAAAATCTCGGCAGCACAATGAGCAGTTCTTC.

This clonotype was seen ten or more times. The chain joins TRBV5-8 to TRBJ1-2; 7 bases map to TRBD1. The germline V gene has CDR1 SGHTS and CDR2 YDEGEE. Trimming at V came to 6 bases and at J to 1 base, leaving 6 bases not matched to a gene. The CDR3 sequence is 14 residues long. DNA for the CDR3: TGTGCCAGCACCCAGGGGGGATTTAACTATGGCTACACCTTC. Translating gives CASTQGGFNYGYTF.

The gene calls are TRBV2 and TRBJ2-5, with TRBD1 matching over 8 bases. The V gene's germline CDR1 is SNHLY and CDR2 FYNNEI. The CDR3 length is 14 residues. V gave up 5 bases and J gave up 3 bases; unmatched junction bases: 5. CDR3 in amino acids: CASSRDRGEETQYF. In DNA, the CDR3 is TGTGCCAGCAGTAGAGACAGGGGCGAAGAGACCCAGTACTTC.

The sample holds a few counts of this clonotype. This chain joins TRBV28 and TRBJ2-7; TRBD1 agrees at 8 bases. Per the germline V gene, CDR1 is MDHEN and CDR2 is SYDVKM. V lost 5 bases and J lost 0; bases outside the gene matches: 6. This CDR3 is built from 15 residues. The CDR3: CASSRTGRNSYEQYF. CDR3 bases: TGTGCCAGCAGTAGGACAGGGCGAAACTCCTACGAGCAGTACTTC.

A few counts support this clonotype. The chain carries TRBV29-1 and TRBJ2-7, with 11 bases identical to TRBD1. CDR1 is SQVTM and CDR2 is ANQGSEA in the germline V gene. The J segment lost 2 bases and the V segment lost 7 bases, leaving 10 bases of the junction unmatched. This CDR3 comprises 15 residues. CDR3 bases: TGCAGCGCATTAAGTCAGGACAGGGGGCCCTACGAGCAGTACTTC. It translates to CSALSQDRGPYEQYF.

This clonotype was counted at least ten times. The gene calls are TRBV5-1 and TRBJ2-1; 10 nucleotides line up with TRBD2. Germline V gives CDR1 SGHRS, CDR2 YFSETQ. V gave up 6 bases and J gave up 10 bases; unmatched junction bases: 10. The CDR3 totals 14 residues. CDR3 DNA: TGCGCCAGCACGCCTAGCGGGGGAGCAGGAGAGCAGTTCTTC. Translation: CASTPSGGAGEQFF.

This clonotype was detected only a few times. The V and J genes are TRBV15 and TRBJ2-1; TRBD1 or TRBD2 may be the D gene (7 bases each). Germline V gives CDR1 LNHNV, CDR2 YYDKDF (reference sequence). The CDR3 runs 15 residues. V was trimmed by 2 bases and J by 8 bases, leaving 16 bases between them. Written as DNA, the CDR3 is TGTGCCACCAGCAGACGGGGAGGGGGCGCGGATGAGCAGTTCTTC. It specifies CATSRRGGGADEQFF. The full variable domain, with the rest looked up from reference TRBV15 and TRBJ2-1, is DAMVIQNPRYQVTQFGKPVTLSCSQTLNHNVMYWYQQKSSQAPKLLFHYYDKDFNNEADTPDNFQSRRPNTSFCFLDIRSPGLGDTAMYLCATSRRGGGADEQFFGPGTRLTVL.

This clonotype was picked up a small number of times. The V and J genes are TRBV5-4 and TRBJ2-3, with D perhaps being TRBD1 or TRBD2 (5 bases each). The V end lost 1 base, the J end lost 3 bases, and 12 bases lay between the germline ends. Germline CDR1 is SGHNT and CDR2 is YYREEE (reference sequence). This CDR3 region has 15 residues. CDR3 loop: CASSLLAEGTDTQYF. The CDR3 coding sequence is TGTGCCAGCAGCTTGCTGGCTGAGGGGACAGATACGCAGTATTTT.

J is TRBJ1-1 and V is TRBV6-1, with D tentatively TRBD1 (5 bases). Germline V gene sequence: CDR1 MNHNS, CDR2 SASEGT. The CDR3 has 15 amino acids. V shed 5 bases and J shed 4 bases, with 17 bases lying between them. CDR3 residues: CASSKGQTRVTEAFF. CDR3 bases: TGTGCCAGCAGTAAGGGGCAGACTCGGGTCACTGAAGCTTTCTTT.

This clonotype has at least ten counts. This rearrangement joins TRBV12-3 or TRBV12-4 to TRBJ2-1, with D perhaps matching TRBD1 (5 bases). The CDR3 contains 14 residues. Deletions cut 6 bases from V and 4 bases from J, with 13 bases between. The CDR3 nucleotides read TGTGCCAGCAGCCCTCAGGGCCAGTACAATGAGCAGTTCTTC. It translates to CASSPQGQYNEQFF.

This clonotype has a count of ten or more. The gene calls are TRBV18 and TRBJ1-4; D unclear. CDR3 length: 13 amino acids. The germline CDR1 and CDR2 sequences are KGHSH and LQKENI. Trimming removed 1 base at V and 7 bases at J, with 7 bases between. The CDR3 is CASSPLDGEKLFF. CDR3 coding DNA: TGTGCCAGCTCACCACTTGACGGTGAAAAACTGTTTTTT.

The chain combines TRBV12-3 or TRBV12-4 with TRBJ2-1; D ambiguous. This CDR3 has 13 residues. The V gene lost 3 bases and the J gene lost 5 bases, with 8 bases spanning the gap. The CDR3 protein is CASSFAVNNEQFF. The CDR3 DNA reads TGTGCCAGCAGTTTCGCGGTAAACAATGAGCAGTTCTTC.

The V call is TRBV7-8, the J call TRBJ2-7; the D gene is possibly TRBD2 (5 bases). The CDR3 runs 16 residues. V was clipped by 7 bases and J by 0 bases, with 19 bases between them. Germline values: CDR1 SGHVS, CDR2 FQNEAQ. The CDR3 nucleotides are TGTGCCAGCACCCCAACGAGGGTATTCGTCTCCTACGAGCAGTACTTC. Translated: CASTPTRVFVSYEQYF.

The rearrangement joins TRBV21-1 to TRBJ2-3; TRBD2 was called by the table and not checked on the DNA. TRBV21-1 represents a pseudogene. The CDR3 length is 18 residues. The CDR3 coding sequence is TGTGCCAGCAGCGGTGGGACTAGCGGGAAAGGTAGCACAGATACGCAGTATTTT. This translates into CASSGGTSGKGSTDTQYF.

This clonotype was picked up many times. This rearrangement joins TRBV18 to TRBJ2-7; TRBD2 is a possible D gene (6 bases). CDR1 is KGHSH and CDR2 is LQKENI in the germline V gene. This CDR3 contains 16 residues. V lost 0 bases and J 5 bases, leaving 17 bases between the germline ends. CDR3 protein: CASSPPYVGEENEQYF. The CDR3 nucleotides are TGTGCCAGCTCACCACCATACGTCGGGGAGGAGAACGAGCAGTACTTC.

This chain links TRBV7-9 with TRBJ2-5; 8 bases match TRBD1. Germline values: CDR1 SEHNR, CDR2 FQNEAQ (reference sequence). The CDR3 runs 14 residues. V was pared by 5 bases and J by 4 bases, with 6 bases of the junction left unmatched. The CDR3 coding sequence is TGTGCCAGCAGCGTAGACAGGGGAAGAGAGACCCAGTACTTC. Protein sequence: CASSVDRGRETQYF.

This clonotype was counted ten times or more. This chain joins TRBV27 and TRBJ2-1; 8 bases match TRBD2. Germline loops: CDR1 MNHEY, CDR2 SMNVEV (reference sequence). V dropped 3 bases and J dropped 7; count of bases not matched to a gene: 2. This CDR3 region has 13 residues. CDR3 coding DNA: TGTGCCAGCAGTTTTAGCGGGATAAATGAGCAGTTCTTC. Translation gives CASSFSGINEQFF.

Ten or more counts support this clonotype. The rearrangement uses TRBV6-2 or TRBV6-3 and TRBJ2-2; TRBD1 might be the D (6 bases). CDR3 length: 16 amino acids. V dropped 7 bases and J dropped 4 bases, with 19 bases sitting between them. Germline lookup yields CDR1 MNHEY and CDR2 SVGEGT. The CDR3 region is CASIDRTGSGTGELFF. CDR3 DNA sequence: TGTGCCAGCATTGACCGAACAGGGAGCGGCACCGGGGAGCTGTTTTTT.

V gene TRBV7-9 combines with J gene TRBJ2-3; D is unclear. Germline V lookup: CDR1 SEHNR, CDR2 FQNEAQ (reference sequence). The V end was cut by 3 bases, the J end by 2 bases, with 9 bases between. The CDR3 covers 14 residues. DNA of the CDR3: TGTGCCAGCAGCTTTCCTTACAACACAGATACGCAGTATTTT. Translation gives CASSFPYNTDTQYF.

A remark on this clonotype: Sequence at one end of the junction differs from germline and may be a read error. The gene calls are TRBV5-5 and TRBJ2-2; D is uncertain. CDR3 size: 16 residues. Germline-derived CDR1 and CDR2 are SGHKS and YYEKEE (reference sequence). This chain's CDR3 is CANSFSVGSNTGELFF. The CDR3 bases are TGTGCCAACAGCTTTTCTGTGGGGTCGAACACCGGGGAGCTGTTTTTT.

The chain links TRBV4-2 to TRBJ2-5, with 8 bases fitting TRBD1. The germline V gene encodes CDR1 LGHNA and CDR2 YNFKEQ. This CDR3 has 14 residues. Trimming cost V 2 bases and J 3 bases; bases outside gene matches: 2. Here the CDR3 reads CASSQSGQEETQYF. The DNA for the CDR3 is TGTGCCAGCAGCCAATCGGGACAGGAAGAGACCCAGTACTTC.

This clonotype was detected ten times or more. The CDR3 DNA reads TGTGCCAGCAGTCGATCCCTGACCGATAACTATGGCTACACCTTC. Its translation: CASSRSLTDNYGYTF. This sequence joins TRBV6-1 and TRBJ1-2; no clear D gene. The CDR3 spans 15 residues. V gave up 5 bases and J gave up 1 base, with 14 bases separating them. Germline V lookup: CDR1 MNHNS, CDR2 SASEGT.

The chain has TRBV20-1 and TRBJ2-5; unclear D gene. Trimming took 6 bases from V and 4 from J, leaving 12 bases between them. The CDR3 contains 12 residues. Germline V gene lookup returns CDR1 DFQATT and CDR2 SNEGSKA (reference sequence). CDR3 in DNA: TGCAGTGCCTCAGGATCAGGAGAGACCCAGTACTTC. Protein sequence: CSASGSGETQYF.